Each of the 31 T cell receptor beta chains below was sequenced from the same sample in a study of blood T cell repertoires in COVID-19. Profiling relied on immunoSEQ multiplex PCR, and the TCRdb table lists in-frame clones only, not all of them. This sample yields about 52,000 clones, of which 85% to 90% are seen a single time; around 15% belongs to the top ten. Material: peripheral blood. These TCRs come from a man between 70 and 80 years old with acute or convalescent COVID-19.

The rearrangement links TRBV5-1 to TRBJ1-2; 10 nucleotides align to TRBD1. Germline-derived CDR1 and CDR2 are SGHRS and YFSETQ. This CDR3 contains 16 residues. The V and J ends lost 0 bases and 4 bases, in that order; junction bases with no gene match: 6. CDR3 sequence (DNA): TGCGCCAGCAGCTTGGCGTCGGGACAGGGGTTCTATGGCTACACCTTC. Residues: CASSLASGQGFYGYTF. The entire variable domain, with the rest obtained from reference TRBV5-1 and TRBJ1-2, is as follows: KAGVTQTPRYLIKTRGQQVTLSCSPISGHRSVSWYQQTPGQGLQFLFEYFSETQRNKGNFPGRFSGRQFSNSRSEMNVSTLELGDSALYLCASSLASGQGFYGYTFGSGTRLTVV.

The chain uses TRBV10-3 and TRBJ2-7; 7 bases align to TRBD1. Germline CDR1 reads ENHRY; CDR2 reads SYGVKD. The V and J ends lost 6 bases and 2 bases, in that order; junction bases with no gene match: 4. The CDR3 contains 13 residues. The CDR3 DNA sequence: TGTGCCATCAGCCCGGGACAGCCCTACGAGCAGTACTTC. As protein: CAISPGQPYEQYF.

The rearrangement uses TRBV4-3 and TRBJ1-2, with a tentative D call TRBD1 (5 bases). CDR1 LGHNA and CDR2 YSLEER come from the germline V gene. Trimming left V 0 bases short and J 8 bases short, with 19 bases between. This CDR3 comprises 16 residues. The CDR3 nucleotides are TGCGCCAGCAGCCAAGATTGGGGCCAGTTTCCCCCCGGCTACACCTTC. Protein sequence: CASSQDWGQFPPGYTF.

The chain carries TRBV4-2 and TRBJ2-1; no clear D. CDR1 and CDR2 (germline): LGHNA, YNFKEQ. The CDR3 has 18 residues. Trimming left V 1 base short and J 2 bases short, with 18 bases between. In DNA, the CDR3 is TGTGCCAGCAGCCAAGTGGGCCCTGTGCGCCACCCCTACAATGAGCAGTTCTTC. This codes for CASSQVGPVRHPYNEQFF.

This chain links TRBV29-1 with TRBJ1-2; 7 nucleotides match TRBD1. V dropped 6 bases and J dropped 4; count of bases not matched to a gene: 5. The CDR3 length is 12 residues. Germline CDR1 SQVTM, CDR2 ANQGSEA. The CDR3 is CSVGDSFYGYTF. The CDR3 DNA sequence: TGCAGCGTCGGGGACAGTTTCTATGGCTACACCTTC.

The CDR3 coding sequence is TGTGCCAGCAGCTTAGTGCCAGGGGCCGGGGAGCTGTTTTTT. This codes for CASSLVPGAGELFF. The chain recombines TRBV7-2 with TRBJ2-2; TRBD1 might be the D (6 bases). The CDR3 has 14 residues. Germline CDR1 is SGHTA and CDR2 is FQGNSA. The V and J ends lost 1 base and 6 bases respectively, with 9 bases between them.

The chain joins TRBV6-5 to TRBJ1-1, with D hard to call. Germline-derived CDR1 and CDR2 are MNHEY and SVGAGI. The CDR3 spans 16 residues. Trimming took off 0 bases at V and 0 bases at J, with 11 bases between the two ends. The CDR3 bases are TGTGCCAGCAGTTACTCTCCCGAGGGAATGAACACTGAAGCTTTCTTT. Translating it yields CASSYSPEGMNTEAFF.

The chain couples TRBV6-5 to TRBJ2-3; 8 nucleotides match TRBD2. This CDR3 contains 15 residues. The germline V gene has CDR1 MNHEY and CDR2 SVGAGI. V lost 5 bases to trimming and J lost 4 bases; unmatched junction nucleotides: 8. In DNA form, the CDR3 reads TGTGCCAGCAGTCGGGTCAGCGGGAGAGCAGATACGCAGTATTTT. It translates to CASSRVSGRADTQYF.

This chain links TRBV13 with TRBJ2-4; 8 nucleotides agree with TRBD2. CDR1 is PRHDT and CDR2 is FYEKMQ in the germline V gene (reference sequence). After removal of 1 base from V and 0 bases from J, the junction contained 5 bases not matched to a gene. CDR3 length: 17 amino acids. The CDR3: CASSLAGGGLAKNIQYF. The CDR3 nucleotides are TGTGCCAGCAGCTTAGCGGGAGGGGGATTAGCCAAAAACATTCAGTACTTC. The complete variable domain, with remaining parts taken from reference TRBV13 and TRBJ2-4, reads AAGVIQSPRHLIKEKRETATLKCYPIPRHDTVYWYQQGPGQDPQFLISFYEKMQSDKGSIPDRFSAQQFSDYHSELNMSSLELGDSALYFCASSLAGGGLAKNIQYFGAGTRLSVL.

This clone was seen a single time. Written as DNA, the CDR3 is TGTGCCAGCAGCTTAGGGGCTAGCACAGATACGCAGTATTTT. It specifies CASSLGASTDTQYF. The chain uses TRBV7-3 and TRBJ2-3, with a tentative D call TRBD1 (5 bases). The CDR3 length is 14 residues. Germline V gene data show CDR1 as SGHTA and CDR2 as FQGTGA. Trimming shortened V by 2 bases and J by 0 bases, and 6 bases separated the two germline ends.

The chain carries TRBV5-4 and TRBJ1-2; 7 bases are a match to TRBD1. The CDR3 spans 13 residues. The germline gives CDR1 SGHNT, CDR2 YYREEE (reference sequence). J was trimmed by 4 bases and V by 5 bases; bases with no gene match: 5. CDR3 DNA: TGTGCCAGCAGGGAAACAGGGGCCTATGGCTACACCTTC. This gives the protein CASRETGAYGYTF.

The rearrangement uses TRBV19 and TRBJ2-1, with 8 bases identical to TRBD1. Germline V gene data show CDR1 as LNHDA and CDR2 as SQIVND (reference sequence). Unmatched junction bases numbered 9, after V lost 4 bases and J lost 4 bases. The length of the CDR3 is 16 residues. DNA of the CDR3: TGTGCCAGTAGTACCCGCCGGACAGGGTCATACAATGAGCAGTTCTTC. Residues: CASSTRRTGSYNEQFF.

The chain carries TRBV7-9 and TRBJ1-1; 7 positions agree with TRBD1. CDR3 length: 15 amino acids. Trimming removed 8 bases from V and 3 bases from J; junction bases left unmatched: 12. Germline loops: CDR1 SEHNR, CDR2 FQNEAQ (reference sequence). This CDR3 is CASENRGGGYTEAFF. Written as DNA, the CDR3 is TGTGCCAGCGAAAACAGAGGGGGCGGCTACACTGAAGCTTTCTTT. Full variable domain (rest looked up from reference TRBV7-9 and TRBJ1-1): DTGVSQNPRHKITKRGQNVTFRCDPISEHNRLYWYRQTLGQGPEFLTYFQNEAQLEKSRLLSDRFSAERPKGSFSTLEIQRTEQGDSAMYLCASENRGGGYTEAFFGQGTRLTVV.

The chain uses TRBV9 and TRBJ2-1, with 13 bases that match TRBD2. The junction had 7 bases not matched to a gene; V was cut back by 3 bases and J by 7 bases. The germline CDR1 and CDR2 sequences are SGDLS and YYNGEE. This CDR3 spans 16 amino acids. Here the CDR3 DNA reads TGTGCCAGCAGCGAGGGGGGACTAGCGGGATGGAATGAGCAGTTCTTC. This gives the protein CASSEGGLAGWNEQFF.

This rearrangement joins TRBV13 to TRBJ1-1; 7 bases match TRBD1. Germline CDR1 reads PRHDT; CDR2 reads FYEKMQ (reference sequence). After removal of 2 bases from V and 1 base from J, the junction contained 1 base not matched to a gene. CDR3 size: 14 residues. The CDR3 is CASSLWTGNTEAFF. CDR3 coding DNA: TGTGCCAGCAGCTTATGGACAGGGAACACTGAAGCTTTCTTT.

V and J are TRBV9 and TRBJ1-4, with TRBD1 as a possible D gene (5 bases). Between the trimmed V and J ends, which lost 6 bases and 8 bases, there was a span of 11 bases. CDR1 and CDR2 (germline): SGDLS, YYNGEE. This CDR3 spans 12 amino acids. The CDR3 coding sequence is TGTGCCAGCACCAGGGAAGGGGAAAAACTGTTTTTT. This codes for CASTREGEKLFF.

This chain joins TRBV24-1 and TRBJ2-3, with 10 bases that match TRBD1. Unmatched junction bases numbered 9, after V lost 4 bases and J lost 3 bases. This CDR3 region has 17 residues. CDR1 and CDR2 (germline): KGHDR, SFDVKD. CDR3 region: CATSDPLGQGETDTQYF. The CDR3 DNA follows: TGTGCCACCAGTGACCCTTTAGGACAGGGGGAGACAGATACGCAGTATTTT.

The V and J genes are TRBV18 and TRBJ2-5; tentatively, D is TRBD2 (6 bases). CDR1 is KGHSH and CDR2 is LQKENI in the germline V gene. Trimming took 3 bases from V and 5 from J, leaving 10 bases between them. The CDR3 sequence is 13 residues long. The CDR3 here is CASSPVAGETQYF. The CDR3 coding sequence is TGTGCCAGCTCACCTGTGGCGGGGGAGACCCAGTACTTC.

This sequence joins TRBV7-2 and TRBJ2-7; TRBD1 agrees at 8 bases. Trimming took 4 bases from V and 0 from J; bases not matched to a gene: 2. CDR3 size: 14 residues. Per germline, CDR1 SGHTA and CDR2 FQGNSA. Here the CDR3 reads CASSSGQDSYEQYV. CDR3 bases: TGTGCCAGCAGCTCGGGACAGGACTCCTACGAGCAGTACGTC.

The rearrangement uses TRBV6-2 or TRBV6-3 and TRBJ2-1; D may be TRBD2 (6 bases). This CDR3 has 16 residues. CDR1 and CDR2 (germline): MNHEY, SVGEGT. Trimming shortened V by 5 bases and J by 2 bases, and 16 bases separated the two germline ends. The CDR3 reads CASSHLGGTPYNEQFF. The CDR3 DNA sequence: TGTGCCAGCAGTCATCTCGGCGGGACTCCCTACAATGAGCAGTTCTTC.

V usage is TRBV2 and J usage is TRBJ2-2, with D tentatively TRBD1 (6 bases). V was shortened by 6 bases and J by 9 bases, with 14 bases between the two germline ends. The CDR3 sequence is 13 residues long. Germline CDR1 SNHLY, CDR2 FYNNEI. This CDR3 reads CASSETGPWELFF. In DNA form, the CDR3 reads TGTGCCAGCAGCGAAACAGGGCCCTGGGAGCTGTTTTTT.

V gene TRBV19 combines with J gene TRBJ2-3; D is unclear. Germline V gives CDR1 LNHDA, CDR2 SQIVND (reference sequence). This CDR3 has 14 residues. V lost 4 bases and J lost 3, with 11 bases in between. The CDR3 nucleotides are TGTGCCAGTAGTACCCCAGGTGGGACAGATACGCAGTATTTT. It translates to CASSTPGGTDTQYF.

The chain joins TRBV6-5 to TRBJ1-2; D is perhaps TRBD1 (5 bases). The V gene lost 6 bases and the J gene lost 6 bases, with 8 bases spanning the gap. The CDR3 runs to 11 residues. The germline V gene encodes CDR1 MNHEY and CDR2 SVGAGI. Written as DNA, the CDR3 is TGTGCCAGCAGGTTACAGGATGGCTACACCTTC. This sequence encodes CASRLQDGYTF.

This rearrangement joins TRBV14 to TRBJ1-1; D is undetermined. Germline CDR1 SGHDN, CDR2 FVKESK. Trimming pared 5 bases from V and 1 base from J, leaving 11 bases between. The CDR3 spans 14 residues. For the CDR3, the DNA is TGTGCCAGCAGCTACTTCCGGGGGAACACTGAAGCTTTCTTT. This codes for CASSYFRGNTEAFF.

The V and J genes are TRBV5-1 and TRBJ2-3, with D uncertain. The CDR3 has 15 residues. Germline CDR1 SGHRS, CDR2 YFSETQ. V lost 0 bases and J 2 bases, leaving 10 bases between the germline ends. The CDR3 is CASSLDSTNTDTQYF. Here the CDR3 DNA reads TGCGCCAGCAGCTTGGATTCTACTAACACAGATACGCAGTATTTT.

This chain joins TRBV6-6 and TRBJ1-2, with D possibly being TRBD1 (5 bases). The V gene lost 7 bases and the J gene lost 5 bases, with 11 bases spanning the gap. Germline CDR1 is MNHNY and CDR2 is SVGAGI (reference sequence). This CDR3 has 12 residues. CDR3 sequence reads: CASTPGGYGYTF. The CDR3, as DNA: TGTGCCAGCACCCCGGGGGGGTATGGCTACACCTTC.

The chain combines TRBV5-1 with TRBJ2-6; D unclear. Per the germline V gene, CDR1 is SGHRS and CDR2 is YFSETQ. CDR3 size: 13 residues. V was cut by 4 bases and J by 4 bases, with 6 bases left in between. The CDR3 reads CASSAAGANVLTF. The CDR3 region has the DNA TGCGCCAGCAGCGCGGCAGGGGCCAACGTCCTGACTTTC. Looking up the rest from reference TRBV5-1 and TRBJ2-6 gives the full variable domain: KAGVTQTPRYLIKTRGQQVTLSCSPISGHRSVSWYQQTPGQGLQFLFEYFSETQRNKGNFPGRFSGRQFSNSRSEMNVSTLELGDSALYLCASSAAGANVLTFGAGSRLTVL.

The chain links TRBV12-3 or TRBV12-4 to TRBJ2-5; the D is unclear. This CDR3 region has 12 residues. V lost 8 bases, J lost 0 bases, and 7 bases lay in between. CDR3: CASSQNQETQYF. The CDR3 DNA sequence: TGTGCCAGCTCGCAGAACCAAGAGACCCAGTACTTC.

The chain has TRBV2 and TRBJ2-3; 8 bases fit TRBD1. Germline CDR1 is SNHLY and CDR2 is FYNNEI. V trimming: 4 bases; J trimming: 2 bases; junction bases outside the gene matches: 8. CDR3 length: 16 residues. The CDR3 DNA is TGTGCCAGCAGTGTTCAGGGGGCTCAGGTCACAGATACGCAGTATTTT. Translation: CASSVQGAQVTDTQYF.

By sample fraction, this clone is large. The gene calls are TRBV27 and TRBJ1-2; D is undetermined. In germline, CDR1 is MNHEY, CDR2 SMNVEV (reference sequence). V dropped 5 bases and J dropped 4 bases, with 14 bases sitting between them. This CDR3 has 14 residues. CDR3 in amino acids: CASSLQAGSYGYTF. CDR3 bases: TGTGCCAGCAGTCTCCAGGCGGGGAGCTATGGCTACACCTTC.

The chain joins TRBV19 to TRBJ1-4; D not resolved. This CDR3 comprises 14 residues. The V end was cut by 5 bases, the J end by 5 bases, with 12 bases between. Germline CDR1 and CDR2: LNHDA and SQIVND (reference sequence). CDR3 nucleotide sequence: TGTGCCAGTAGTCGGAGGGTCGAAAATGAAAAACTGTTTTTT. Its translation: CASSRRVENEKLFF.